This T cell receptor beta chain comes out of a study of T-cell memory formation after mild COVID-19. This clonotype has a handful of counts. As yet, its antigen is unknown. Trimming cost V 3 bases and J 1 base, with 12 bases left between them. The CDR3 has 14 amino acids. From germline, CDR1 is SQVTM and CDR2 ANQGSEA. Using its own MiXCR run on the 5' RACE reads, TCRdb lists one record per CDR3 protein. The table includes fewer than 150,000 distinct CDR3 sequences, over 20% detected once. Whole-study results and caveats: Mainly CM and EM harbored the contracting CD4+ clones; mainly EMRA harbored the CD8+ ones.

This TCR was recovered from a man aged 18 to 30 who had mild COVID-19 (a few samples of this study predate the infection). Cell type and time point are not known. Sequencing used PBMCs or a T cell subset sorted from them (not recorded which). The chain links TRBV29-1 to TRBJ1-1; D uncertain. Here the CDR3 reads CSVDEGRQNTEAFF. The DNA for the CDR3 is TGCAGCGTTGACGAGGGCAGGCAGAACACTGAAGCTTTCTTT.